Shown below are 10 T cell receptor beta chains from a single sample sequenced in a study of blood T cell repertoires in COVID-19. Profiling relied on immunoSEQ multiplex PCR, and the TCRdb table lists in-frame clones only, not all of them. This sample has around 140,000 clones, with 87% found just once. Sequenced input: PBMCs or T cells enriched from blood (not recorded which). These receptors originate from a man in his 60s who had recovered from COVID-19.

The chain carries TRBV7-2 and TRBJ2-7, with D maybe TRBD2 (5 bases). Trimming cost V 3 bases and J 6 bases, with 12 bases left between them. This CDR3 spans 13 amino acids. Germline CDR1 and CDR2: SGHTA and FQGNSA. The CDR3 loop reads CASSFGAESEQYF. The CDR3 nucleotides read TGTGCCAGCAGCTTTGGAGCGGAGTCCGAGCAGTACTTC.

V gene TRBV3-1 (or the pseudogene TRBV3-2) combines with J gene TRBJ2-7; 10 nucleotides line up with TRBD1. The CDR3 runs 15 residues. Germline V CDR1 and CDR2: LGHDT, YNNKEL (reference sequence). The J segment lost 1 base and the V segment lost 5 bases, leaving 5 bases of the junction unmatched. The CDR3 sequence: CASSSQGQGSYEQYF. The CDR3 DNA is TGTGCCAGCAGCTCTCAGGGACAGGGGTCCTACGAGCAGTACTTC.

This clone was counted once. The J gene is TRBJ2-2, the V gene TRBV7-3; no clear D gene. V shed 4 bases and J shed 6 bases, with 9 bases lying between them. CDR3 size: 13 residues. Germline lookup yields CDR1 SGHTA and CDR2 FQGTGA. This CDR3 reads CASSSGAAGELFF. The DNA for the CDR3 is TGTGCCAGCAGCTCCGGCGCGGCCGGGGAGCTGTTTTTT.

This clone was counted between two and nine times. The chain uses TRBV30 and TRBJ1-4; 7 bases fit TRBD1. Trimming at V came to 1 base and at J to 8 bases, leaving 7 bases not matched to a gene. There are 14 residues in the CDR3. CDR1 is GTSNPN, CDR2 SVGIG, per germline (reference sequence). The CDR3 DNA is TGTGCCTGGAGTGGTGTCCAGGGGGGCGAAAAACTGTTTTTT. It translates to CAWSGVQGGEKLFF.

The chain's CDR3 is CASSFNELGADTQYF. CDR3 coding DNA: TGTGCCAGCAGCTTCAACGAGTTAGGGGCAGATACGCAGTATTTT. The chain has TRBV11-2 and TRBJ2-3; TRBD1 might be the D (5 bases). Trimming took off 3 bases at V and 4 bases at J, with 14 bases between the two ends. The CDR3 sequence is 15 residues long. The V gene's germline CDR1 is SGHAT and CDR2 FQNNGV.

The chain couples TRBV15 to TRBJ2-7; 9 positions match TRBD2. This CDR3 comprises 16 residues. J gave up 4 bases and V 0 bases, and 7 bases lay outside the gene matches. The germline V gene has CDR1 LNHNV and CDR2 YYDKDF (reference sequence). CDR3 DNA sequence: TGTGCCACCAGCAGAGATCGGCTAGCGGGATTGTACGAGCAGTACTTC. Translating it yields CATSRDRLAGLYEQYF.

V is TRBV7-3 and J is TRBJ1-3; D is perhaps TRBD1 (5 bases). Trimming took 5 bases from V and 7 from J, leaving 9 bases between them. The CDR3 is made up of 12 amino acids. Germline assignment: CDR1 SGHTA and CDR2 FQGTGA. Here the CDR3 reads CASSHPGNTIYF. In DNA form, the CDR3 reads TGTGCCAGCAGCCACCCAGGGAACACCATATATTTT.

The chain uses TRBV10-3 and TRBJ1-1; D is unclear. V lost 0 bases and J lost 7, with 9 bases in between. The germline V gene encodes CDR1 ENHRY and CDR2 SYGVKD. CDR3 size: 13 residues. CDR3: CAISESTRGEAFF. The CDR3 DNA follows: TGTGCCATCAGTGAGTCGACTCGAGGTGAAGCTTTCTTT.

V gene TRBV28 combines with J gene TRBJ2-1, with 11 bases aligning to TRBD2. This CDR3 is built from 19 residues. V lost 1 base to trimming and J lost 2 bases; unmatched junction nucleotides: 10. Germline V gene data show CDR1 as MDHEN and CDR2 as SYDVKM. Here the CDR3 reads CASSLSVLKTSGAYNEQFF. CDR3 coding DNA: TGTGCCAGCAGTTTATCCGTATTAAAGACTAGCGGGGCCTACAATGAGCAGTTCTTC. Complete variable domain (other parts from reference TRBV28 and TRBJ2-1): DVKVTQSSRYLVKRTGEKVFLECVQDMDHENMFWYRQDPGLGLRLIYFSYDVKMKEKGDIPEGYSVSREKKERFSLILESASTNQTSMYLCASSLSVLKTSGAYNEQFFGPGTRLTVL.

J is TRBJ2-5 and V is TRBV7-3; 9 nucleotides align to TRBD1. The length of the CDR3 is 13 residues. Looked up from germline, CDR1 is SGHTA and CDR2 is FQGTGA. After removal of 4 bases from V and 4 bases from J, the junction contained 1 base not matched to a gene. CDR3 amino acids: CASSSGQGETQYF. The CDR3 nucleotides are TGTGCCAGCAGCTCGGGACAGGGAGAGACCCAGTACTTC.